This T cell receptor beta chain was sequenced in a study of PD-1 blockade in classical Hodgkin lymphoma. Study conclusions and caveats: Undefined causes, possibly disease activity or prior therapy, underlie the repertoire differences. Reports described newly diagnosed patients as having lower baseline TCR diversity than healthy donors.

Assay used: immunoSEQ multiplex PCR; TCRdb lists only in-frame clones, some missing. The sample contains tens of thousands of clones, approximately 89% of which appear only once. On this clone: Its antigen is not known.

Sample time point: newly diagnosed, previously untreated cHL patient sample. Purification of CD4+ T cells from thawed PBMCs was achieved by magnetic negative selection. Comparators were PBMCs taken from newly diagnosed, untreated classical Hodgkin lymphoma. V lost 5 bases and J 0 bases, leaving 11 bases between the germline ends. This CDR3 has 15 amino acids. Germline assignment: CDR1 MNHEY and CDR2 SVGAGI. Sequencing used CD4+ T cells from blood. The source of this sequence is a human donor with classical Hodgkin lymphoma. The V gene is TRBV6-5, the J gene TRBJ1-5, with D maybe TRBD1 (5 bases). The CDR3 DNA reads TGTGCCAGCAGTCCCCGACAGATTAGCAATCAGCCCCAGCATTTT. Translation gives CASSPRQISNQPQHF.